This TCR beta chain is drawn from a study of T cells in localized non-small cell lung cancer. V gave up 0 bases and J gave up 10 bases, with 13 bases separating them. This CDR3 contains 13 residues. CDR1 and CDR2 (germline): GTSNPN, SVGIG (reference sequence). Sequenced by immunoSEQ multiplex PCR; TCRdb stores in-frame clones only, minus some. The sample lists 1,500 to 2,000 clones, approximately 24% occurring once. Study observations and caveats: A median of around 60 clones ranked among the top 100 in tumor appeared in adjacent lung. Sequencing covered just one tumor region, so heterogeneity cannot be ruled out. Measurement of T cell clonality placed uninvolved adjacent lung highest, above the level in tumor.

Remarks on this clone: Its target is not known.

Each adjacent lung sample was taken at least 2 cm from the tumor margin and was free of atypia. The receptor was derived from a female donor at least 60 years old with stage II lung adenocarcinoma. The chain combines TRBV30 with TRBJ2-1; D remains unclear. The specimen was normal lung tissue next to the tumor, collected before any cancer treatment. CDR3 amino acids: CAWSVEQIQEQFF. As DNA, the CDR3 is TGTGCCTGGAGTGTAGAGCAGATTCAGGAGCAGTTCTTC.